This TCR beta chain was captured by sequencing in a study of shared clonotypes between healthy human individuals. Study results and caveats: The donor pool, a small one, limited the genetic and exposure-history diversity represented. In general, naive subsets displayed greater estimated richness than memory subsets did. Sharing across four donors was highest in naive CD4 (roughly 5%) and lowest in memory CD8 (approximately 0.4%).

Trimming stripped 9 bases from V and 11 bases from J, with 15 bases between. This CDR3 is 12 amino acids long. The germline V gene encodes CDR1 SGHRS and CDR2 YFSETQ. Note on this clone: Its antigen is not known.

For sorted subsets, 150 to 250 ng DNA per replicate equaled approximately 30,000 T cell genomes. Profiling relied on immunoSEQ multiplex PCR, and the TCRdb table lists in-frame clones only, not all of them. The profile covers about 1 million clones, with 65% to 80% appearing a single time and approximately 1.5% taken by the ten largest. The chain is built from TRBV5-1 and TRBJ1-6; tentative D call: TRBD1 (6 bases). This TCR was recovered from a man aged 18 to 35 in good health. Sequenced sample: memory CD4+ T cells sorted from blood. Subset: CD45RA-negative fraction. The CDR3: CAKLQGTPPLHF. In nucleotides, the CDR3 is TGCGCCAAGTTACAGGGAACGCCACCCCTCCACTTT.